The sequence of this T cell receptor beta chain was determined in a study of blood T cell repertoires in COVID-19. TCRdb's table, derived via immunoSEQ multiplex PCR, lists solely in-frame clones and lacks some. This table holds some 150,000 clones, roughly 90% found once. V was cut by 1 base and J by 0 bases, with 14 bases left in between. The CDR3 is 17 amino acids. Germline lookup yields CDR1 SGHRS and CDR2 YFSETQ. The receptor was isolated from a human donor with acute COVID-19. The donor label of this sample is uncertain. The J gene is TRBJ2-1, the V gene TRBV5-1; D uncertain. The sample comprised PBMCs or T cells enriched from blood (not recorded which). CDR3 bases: TGCGCCAGCAGCTTGAGCCCTACTTTTAGCTCCTACAATGAGCAGTTCTTC. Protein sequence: CASSLSPTFSSYNEQFF.